Listed below are T cell receptor beta chains from one sample, sequenced in a study of cytomegalovirus exposure and HLA in healthy donors. Produced via immunoSEQ multiplex PCR; TCRdb's table is partial and in-frame only. The profile covers 100,000 to 150,000 clones, with 78% appearing a single time and roughly 10% taken by the ten largest. Source material: PBMCs. The receptor set was obtained from a man aged 25-45 years in good health and CMV-seropositive. CDR3s include the opening cysteine and the closing phenylalanine or tryptophan.

v_call cdr3_aa
TRBV27 CASSFEAGGMYEQYF
TRBV15 CATSRDPGLYEQYF
TRBV2 CASIRRASGLAGSSTDTQYF
TRBV15 CATSGTGRTEAFF
TRBV4-3 CASSQDGGGSVGTRYF
TRBV29-1 CSVQLATETQYF
TRBV13 CASSVAGSAYEQYF
TRBV5-1 CASYIGPGSSYEQYF
TRBV5-1 CASSLALSKLRDRGLTGELFF
TRBV27 CASSRGGTSGFVVTQYF
TRBV5-1 CASRQGSDTGELFF
TRBV6-5 CASSWGNGNTIYF
TRBV5-5 CASSFQGISYEQYF
TRBV15 CATSRISRPTNYGYTF
TRBV5-1 CASSLAGETYEQYF
TRBV19 CASIRAGRGRNTEAFF
TRBV2 CASSGQGVLDEQFF
TRBV19 CASNPSGISTTEAFF
TRBV7-8 CASSLTSYEQYF
TRBV6-4 CASSGQGQGATGYTF
TRBV11-2 CASSLDRLSHEQFF
TRBV10-3 CAIRPDRVGNTEAFF
TRBV28 CASSLIGRAQDTQYF
TRBV13 CASSFGQAGANVLTF
TRBV7-2 CASTLQTGPSNEQFF
TRBV11-3 CASSKGTGYNEQFF
TRBV6-1 CASSDDRGDQPQHF
TRBV6-5 CASSPRPASEQYF
TRBV7-3 CASKGDTLSYEQYF
TRBV9 CASSGGGSHEKLFF
TRBV5-5 CASSLTPGRGYTF
TRBV7-3 CASSLWGPTDTQYF
TRBV11-3 CASSLFSSGTHGNEQFF
TRBV4-2 CASSQEQGQPFSNSPGYTF
TRBV11-2 CASSWGTSGSGNEQFF
TRBV5-1 CASSYLPGQPNEKLFF
TRBV25-1 CASSDPRDRGTVETQYF
TRBV18 CASSPPLSSGYTF
TRBV6-1 CATGRRASTEAFF
TRBV28 CASSPNYSGTEAFF
TRBV2 CASSSTGVRPGANVLTF
TRBV4-1 CASSQDWRTETKNTGELFF
TRBV29-1 CSVAPSRSNEQFF
TRBV7-2 CASSLVPLYEQYF
TRBV27 CASSRTGVATNEKLFF
TRBV25-1 CASSEAPGTSGSWYEQYF
TRBV7-9 CASSGTGQGEKLFF
TRBV7-6 CASSLAPAGGFEQYF
TRBV7-8 CASSLVVRYNEQFF
TRBV11-2 CASSLAASSYNEQFF
TRBV6-5 CASTFLETQYF
TRBV28 CASTLGRPYGYTF
TRBV20-1 CSARGGGGYTF